Listed here is a single T cell receptor (beta chain). V gave up 0 bases and J gave up 6 bases, with 12 bases separating them. CDR3 length: 14 amino acids. In germline, CDR1 is SGDLS, CDR2 YYNGEE. A multiplex PCR was run with 60 Vbeta primers and 13 Jbeta primers. Authors' analysis steps: A later analysis tallied about 80 million unique TCR beta chains, 9 million to 12 million of them shared. Method: immunoSEQ multiplex PCR; TCRdb's copy keeps in-frame clones and lacks some. V, J and clone size are taken as reported in that table, and D and trimming were inferred from the DNA itself. The sample has around 150,000 clones, about 80% seen once. This sample is drawn from a study of cytomegalovirus exposure and HLA in healthy donors.

The genes are TRBV9 and TRBJ1-2, with D maybe TRBD1 (5 bases). The receptor's source is a woman aged 50 to 65 in good health and CMV-seronegative. Sequenced: PBMCs. CDR3 nucleotides: TGTGCCAGCAGCGTAGGAGGCAGGGTCGATGGCTACACCTTC. Amino acid sequence: CASSVGGRVDGYTF.